This T cell receptor (beta chain) is from a study of OX40 agonist ivuxolimab in advanced cancers. Germline V gene data show CDR1 as SGHRS and CDR2 as YFSETQ. This CDR3 is built from 15 residues. V was clipped by 4 bases and J by 4 bases; unmatched bases: 10. The table came from immunoSEQ multiplex PCR; TCRdb's copy has only in-frame clones and leaves some out. The repertoire includes about 37,000 clones, about 90% of them detected once, and under 20% sits in the top ten. Individuals having autoimmune disease history or systemic immunosuppression were not enrolled. This chain joins TRBV5-1 and TRBJ1-1; TRBD1 matches at 7 bases. The source was CD4+ or CD8+ T cells sorted from blood, collected in a trial of the OX40 agonist ivuxolimab. The receptor was isolated from an adult with an advanced solid tumor such as melanoma, head and neck, liver or kidney cancer. The CDR3 loop reads CASSHNIPGGTEAFF. Here the CDR3 DNA reads TGCGCCAGCAGCCACAACATACCAGGGGGCACTGAAGCTTTCTTT.